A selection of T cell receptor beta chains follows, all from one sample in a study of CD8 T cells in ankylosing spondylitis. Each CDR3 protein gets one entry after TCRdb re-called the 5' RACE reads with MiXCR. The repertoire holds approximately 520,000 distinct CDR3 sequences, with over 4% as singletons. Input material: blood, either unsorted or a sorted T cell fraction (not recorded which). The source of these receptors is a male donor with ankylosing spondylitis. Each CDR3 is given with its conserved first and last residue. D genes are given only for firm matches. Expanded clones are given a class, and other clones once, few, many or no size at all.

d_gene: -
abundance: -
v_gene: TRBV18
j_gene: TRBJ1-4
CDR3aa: CASSLSYQGANEKLFF
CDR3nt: TGTGCCAGCTCACTCTCATACCAGGGTGCAAATGAAAAACTGTTTTTT

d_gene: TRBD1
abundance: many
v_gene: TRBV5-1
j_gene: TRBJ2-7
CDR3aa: CASRPGTGSYEQYF
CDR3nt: TGCGCCAGCAGGCCGGGGACAGGTTCCTACGAGCAGTACTTC

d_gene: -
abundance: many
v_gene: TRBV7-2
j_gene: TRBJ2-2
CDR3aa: CASSLFMAGELFF
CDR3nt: TGTGCCAGCAGTCTCTTCATGGCCGGGGAGCTGTTTTTT

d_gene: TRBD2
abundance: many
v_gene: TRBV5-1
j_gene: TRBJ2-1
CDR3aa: CASSRRTSGYNEQFF
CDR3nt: TGCGCCAGCAGCAGAAGGACTAGCGGTTACAATGAGCAGTTCTTC

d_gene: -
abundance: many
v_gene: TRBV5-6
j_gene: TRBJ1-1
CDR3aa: CASSLGGNAFF
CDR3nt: TGTGCCAGCAGCTTGGGTGGAAATGCCTTCTTT

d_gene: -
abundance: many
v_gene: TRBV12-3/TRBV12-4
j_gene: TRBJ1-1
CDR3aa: CASSEGGLEAFF
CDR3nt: TGTGCCAGCAGTGAGGGGGGGCTTGAGGCTTTCTTT

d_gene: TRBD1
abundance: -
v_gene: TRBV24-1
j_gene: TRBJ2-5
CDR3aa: CATRGTGKRETQYF
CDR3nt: TGTGCCACCAGGGGGACAGGGAAGAGAGAGACCCAGTACTTC

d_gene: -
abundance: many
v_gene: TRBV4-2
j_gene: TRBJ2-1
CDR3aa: CASSRRTQVGKYNEQFF
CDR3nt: TGTGCCAGCAGCCGACGGACACAGGTGGGAAAGTACAATGAGCAGTTCTTC

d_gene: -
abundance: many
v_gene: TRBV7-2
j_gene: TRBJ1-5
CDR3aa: CASSLVGWYSNQPQHF
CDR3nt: TGTGCCAGCAGCTTAGTGGGGTGGTATAGCAATCAGCCCCAGCATTTT

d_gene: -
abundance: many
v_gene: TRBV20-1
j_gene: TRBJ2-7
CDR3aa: CSARGGSRGYEQYF
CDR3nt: TGCAGTGCCAGGGGGGGCAGCCGAGGCTACGAGCAGTACTTC

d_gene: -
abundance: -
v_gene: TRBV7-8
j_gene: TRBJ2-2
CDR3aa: CASIPRRSRPNTGELFF
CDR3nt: TGTGCCAGCATCCCTCGGAGATCGCGGCCGAACACCGGGGAGCTGTTTTTT

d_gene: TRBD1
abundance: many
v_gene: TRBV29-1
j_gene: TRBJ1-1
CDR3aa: CSVAGTGGIAFF
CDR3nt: TGCAGCGTTGCCGGGACAGGGGGTATAGCTTTCTTT

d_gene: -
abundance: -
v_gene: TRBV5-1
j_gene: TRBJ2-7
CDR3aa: CASSETGPTYEQYF
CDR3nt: TGCGCCAGCAGCGAAACAGGACCTACCTACGAGCAGTACTTC

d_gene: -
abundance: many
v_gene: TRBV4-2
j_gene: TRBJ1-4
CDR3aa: CASSQDPRQALEKLFF
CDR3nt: TGTGCCAGCAGCCAAGATCCTAGGCAGGCGCTTGAAAAACTGTTTTTT

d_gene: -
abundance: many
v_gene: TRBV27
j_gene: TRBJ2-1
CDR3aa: CASSLSKGNWQFF
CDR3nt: TGTGCCAGCAGTTTATCGAAGGGGAATTGGCAGTTCTTC

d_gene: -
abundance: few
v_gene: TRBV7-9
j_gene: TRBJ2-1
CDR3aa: CASRGPDVFNEQFF
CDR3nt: TGTGCCAGCAGGGGACCGGACGTTTTCAATGAGCAGTTCTTC

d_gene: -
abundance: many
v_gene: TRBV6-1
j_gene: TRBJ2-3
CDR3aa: CASRPFGADTQYF
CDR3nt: TGTGCCAGCAGACCCTTCGGGGCGGATACGCAGTATTTT

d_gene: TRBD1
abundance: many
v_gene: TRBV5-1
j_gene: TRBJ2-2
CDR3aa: CASIPSGTGDGELFF
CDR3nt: TGCGCCAGCATCCCGTCCGGGACAGGGGACGGGGAGCTGTTTTTT

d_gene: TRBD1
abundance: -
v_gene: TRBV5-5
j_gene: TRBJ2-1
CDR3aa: CASSLPGQGGF
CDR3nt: TGTGCCAGCAGCTTGCCAGGACAGGGAGGCTTC

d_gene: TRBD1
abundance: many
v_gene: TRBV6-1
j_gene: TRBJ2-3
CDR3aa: CATAGGTGADTQYF
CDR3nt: TGTGCCACCGCCGGGGGGACAGGGGCGGATACGCAGTATTTT

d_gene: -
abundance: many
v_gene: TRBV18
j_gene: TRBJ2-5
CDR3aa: CASSPGQETQYF
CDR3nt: TGTGCCAGCTCACCGGGCCAAGAGACCCAGTACTTC

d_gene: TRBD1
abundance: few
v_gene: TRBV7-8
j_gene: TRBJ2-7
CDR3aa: CASSFTGGRGEQYF
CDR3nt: TGTGCCAGCAGCTTTACAGGGGGCAGGGGCGAGCAGTACTTC

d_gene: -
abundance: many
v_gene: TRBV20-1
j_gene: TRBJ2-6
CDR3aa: CSGGARQDSGANVLTF
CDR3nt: TGCAGTGGGGGGGCAAGACAGGACTCTGGGGCCAACGTCCTGACTTTC

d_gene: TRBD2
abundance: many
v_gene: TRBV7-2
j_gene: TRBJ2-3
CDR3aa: CASSLEPAGGDTQYF
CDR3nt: TGTGCCAGCAGCTTAGAACCAGCGGGGGGAGATACGCAGTATTTT

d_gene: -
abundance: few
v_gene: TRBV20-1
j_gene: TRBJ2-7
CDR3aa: CSARKQGRMREQYF
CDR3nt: TGCAGTGCTAGAAAACAGGGTCGGATGCGCGAGCAGTACTTC

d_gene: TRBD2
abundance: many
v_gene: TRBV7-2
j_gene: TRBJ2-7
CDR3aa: CASSLLRLAVSYEQYF
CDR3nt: TGTGCCAGCAGCTTATTAAGGCTAGCGGTCTCCTACGAGCAGTACTTC

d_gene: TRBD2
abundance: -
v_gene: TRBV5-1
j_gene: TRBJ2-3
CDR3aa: CASSLGLARTTDTQYF
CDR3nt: TGCGCCAGCAGCTTGGGACTAGCGAGAACCACAGATACGCAGTATTTT

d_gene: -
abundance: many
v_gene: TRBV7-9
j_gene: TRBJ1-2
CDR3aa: CASSPESDRTVRNGYTF
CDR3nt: TGTGCCAGCAGCCCGGAGTCGGATCGGACAGTGAGAAATGGCTACACCTTC

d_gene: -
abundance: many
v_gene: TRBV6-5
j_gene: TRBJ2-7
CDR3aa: CASSYQDGLYEQYF
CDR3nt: TGTGCCAGCAGTTACCAGGACGGGCTATACGAGCAGTACTTC